The clone carrying this TCR beta chain was recorded a few times. Per the study methods: Researchers report that nucleated cell counts were estimated from reference gene primer amplification. The method was immunoSEQ multiplex PCR; TCRdb's version includes in-frame clones alone and lacks a portion of them. V and J calls and clone size follow that table, whereas D and trimming were derived from the DNA. The data hold about 78,000 clones, with roughly 80% observed a single time. The data stem from a study of blood T cell repertoires in COVID-19. Study overall: Both acute and convalescent COVID-19 samples were obtained from the United States, Italy and Spain. Nucleic acid was either cDNA or gDNA, and it came from T cells, B-cell-depleted T cells, or PBMCs.

This CDR3 has 12 amino acids. Per germline, CDR1 MNHEY and CDR2 SVGAGI. V lost 8 bases and J 7 bases, leaving 15 bases between the germline ends. This sequence was found in a human donor in a cohort sampled during active COVID-19. Sample: peripheral blood. The genes are TRBV6-5 and TRBJ2-7, with D possibly TRBD1 on 5 matching bases. The CDR3 spells CASSQGSREQYF. DNA for the CDR3: TGTGCCAGCTCTCAGGGTTCGCGGGAGCAGTACTTC.